This paragraph covers one TCR beta chain sequence. Libraries were prepared by immunoSEQ multiplex PCR; TCRdb keeps only in-frame clonotypes and omits some of them. Among roughly 110,000 clones listed, around 92% were seen once. These data belong to a study of T cell changes during pregnancy in multiple sclerosis. Germline lookup yields CDR1 SGHDT and CDR2 YYEEEE. Trimming shortened V by 3 bases and J by 8 bases, and 11 bases separated the two germline ends. CDR3 length equals 12 residues. The receptor comes from a female donor in good health, enrolled as a control in a pregnancy study. The rearrangement links TRBV5-6 to TRBJ1-2, with TRBD1 as a possible D gene (5 bases). Sequencing used peripheral blood, obtained in the third trimester of pregnancy. The DNA of the CDR3 is TGTGCCAGCAGCTGGCAGGGTCGGGGCTACACCTTC. Residues: CASSWQGRGYTF.